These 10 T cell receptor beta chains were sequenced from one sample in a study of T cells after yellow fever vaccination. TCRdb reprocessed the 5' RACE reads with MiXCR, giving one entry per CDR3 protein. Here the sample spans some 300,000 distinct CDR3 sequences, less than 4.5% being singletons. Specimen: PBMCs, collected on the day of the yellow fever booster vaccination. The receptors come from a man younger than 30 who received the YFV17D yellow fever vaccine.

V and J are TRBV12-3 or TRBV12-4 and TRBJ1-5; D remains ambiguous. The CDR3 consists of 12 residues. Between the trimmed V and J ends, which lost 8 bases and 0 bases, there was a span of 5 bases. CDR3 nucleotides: TGTGCCAGCGGACTTAGCAATCAGCCCCAGCATTTT. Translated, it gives CASGLSNQPQHF.

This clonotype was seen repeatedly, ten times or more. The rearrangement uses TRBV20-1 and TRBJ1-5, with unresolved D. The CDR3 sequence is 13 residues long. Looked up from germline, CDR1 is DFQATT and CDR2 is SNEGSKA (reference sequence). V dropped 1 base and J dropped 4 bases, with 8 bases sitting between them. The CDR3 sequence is CSARGPANQPQHF. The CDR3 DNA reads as TGCAGTGCTAGAGGACCGGCTAATCAGCCCCAGCATTTT.

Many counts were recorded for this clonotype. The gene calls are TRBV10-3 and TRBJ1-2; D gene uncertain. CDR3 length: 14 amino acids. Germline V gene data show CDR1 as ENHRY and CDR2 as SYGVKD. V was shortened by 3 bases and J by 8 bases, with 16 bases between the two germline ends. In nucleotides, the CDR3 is TGTGCCATCAGTGATCAGCGTACTGAGGGCGGCTACACCTTC. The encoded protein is CAISDQRTEGGYTF.

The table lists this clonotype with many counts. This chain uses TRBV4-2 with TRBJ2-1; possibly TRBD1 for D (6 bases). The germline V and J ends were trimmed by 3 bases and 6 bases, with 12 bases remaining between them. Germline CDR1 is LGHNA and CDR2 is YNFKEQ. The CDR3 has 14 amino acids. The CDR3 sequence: CASSHGQQTNEQFF. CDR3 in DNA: TGTGCCAGCAGCCACGGACAGCAGACCAATGAGCAGTTCTTC.

Here the CDR3 reads CATDYGGDRTDTQYF. The CDR3 region has the DNA TGTGCCACCGACTACGGGGGGGATCGCACAGATACGCAGTATTTT. This chain uses TRBV21-1 with TRBJ2-3; the table's D call, TRBD2, was not checked against the DNA. TRBV21-1 is noted as a pseudogene. This CDR3 is built from 15 residues.

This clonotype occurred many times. The CDR3 sequence: CASSLRGYNEQFF. DNA for the CDR3: TGCGCCAGCAGCTTAAGGGGATACAATGAGCAGTTCTTC. The rearrangement uses TRBV5-1 and TRBJ2-1, with a tentative D call TRBD1 (5 bases). Trimming stripped 2 bases from V and 4 bases from J, with 7 bases between. The V gene's germline CDR1 is SGHRS and CDR2 YFSETQ. The CDR3 has 13 amino acids. Looking up the rest from reference TRBV5-1 and TRBJ2-1 gives the full variable domain: KAGVTQTPRYLIKTRGQQVTLSCSPISGHRSVSWYQQTPGQGLQFLFEYFSETQRNKGNFPGRFSGRQFSNSRSEMNVSTLELGDSALYLCASSLRGYNEQFFGPGTRLTVL.

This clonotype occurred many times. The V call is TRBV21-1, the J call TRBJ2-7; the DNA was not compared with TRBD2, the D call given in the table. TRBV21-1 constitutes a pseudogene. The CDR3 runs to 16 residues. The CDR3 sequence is CASSTLAGGPFYEQYV. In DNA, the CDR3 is TGTGCCAGCAGCACCTTAGCGGGGGGGCCTTTCTACGAGCAGTACGTC.

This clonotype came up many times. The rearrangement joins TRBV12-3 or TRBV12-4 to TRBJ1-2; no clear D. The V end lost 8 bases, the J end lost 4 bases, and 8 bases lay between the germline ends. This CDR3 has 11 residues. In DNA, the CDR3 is TGTGCCAGCGATGGAGTCTATGGCTACACCTTC. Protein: CASDGVYGYTF.

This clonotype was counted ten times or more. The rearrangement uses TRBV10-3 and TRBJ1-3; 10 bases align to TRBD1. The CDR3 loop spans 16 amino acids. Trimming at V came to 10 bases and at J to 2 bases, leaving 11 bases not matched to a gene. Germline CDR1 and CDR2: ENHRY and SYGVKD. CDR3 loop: CATQDRGKVTGNTIYF. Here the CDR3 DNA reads TGTGCCACCCAGGACAGGGGGAAAGTTACTGGAAACACCATATATTTT.

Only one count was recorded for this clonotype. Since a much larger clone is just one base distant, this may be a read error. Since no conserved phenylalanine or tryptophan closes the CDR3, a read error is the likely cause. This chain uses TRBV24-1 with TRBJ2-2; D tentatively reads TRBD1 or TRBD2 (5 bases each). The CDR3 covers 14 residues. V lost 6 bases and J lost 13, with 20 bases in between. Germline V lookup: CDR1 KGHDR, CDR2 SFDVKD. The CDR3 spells CATSIWDPTKLLFL. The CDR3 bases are TGTGCCACCAGTATCTGGGACCCTACGAAGTTGCTGTTTCTT.